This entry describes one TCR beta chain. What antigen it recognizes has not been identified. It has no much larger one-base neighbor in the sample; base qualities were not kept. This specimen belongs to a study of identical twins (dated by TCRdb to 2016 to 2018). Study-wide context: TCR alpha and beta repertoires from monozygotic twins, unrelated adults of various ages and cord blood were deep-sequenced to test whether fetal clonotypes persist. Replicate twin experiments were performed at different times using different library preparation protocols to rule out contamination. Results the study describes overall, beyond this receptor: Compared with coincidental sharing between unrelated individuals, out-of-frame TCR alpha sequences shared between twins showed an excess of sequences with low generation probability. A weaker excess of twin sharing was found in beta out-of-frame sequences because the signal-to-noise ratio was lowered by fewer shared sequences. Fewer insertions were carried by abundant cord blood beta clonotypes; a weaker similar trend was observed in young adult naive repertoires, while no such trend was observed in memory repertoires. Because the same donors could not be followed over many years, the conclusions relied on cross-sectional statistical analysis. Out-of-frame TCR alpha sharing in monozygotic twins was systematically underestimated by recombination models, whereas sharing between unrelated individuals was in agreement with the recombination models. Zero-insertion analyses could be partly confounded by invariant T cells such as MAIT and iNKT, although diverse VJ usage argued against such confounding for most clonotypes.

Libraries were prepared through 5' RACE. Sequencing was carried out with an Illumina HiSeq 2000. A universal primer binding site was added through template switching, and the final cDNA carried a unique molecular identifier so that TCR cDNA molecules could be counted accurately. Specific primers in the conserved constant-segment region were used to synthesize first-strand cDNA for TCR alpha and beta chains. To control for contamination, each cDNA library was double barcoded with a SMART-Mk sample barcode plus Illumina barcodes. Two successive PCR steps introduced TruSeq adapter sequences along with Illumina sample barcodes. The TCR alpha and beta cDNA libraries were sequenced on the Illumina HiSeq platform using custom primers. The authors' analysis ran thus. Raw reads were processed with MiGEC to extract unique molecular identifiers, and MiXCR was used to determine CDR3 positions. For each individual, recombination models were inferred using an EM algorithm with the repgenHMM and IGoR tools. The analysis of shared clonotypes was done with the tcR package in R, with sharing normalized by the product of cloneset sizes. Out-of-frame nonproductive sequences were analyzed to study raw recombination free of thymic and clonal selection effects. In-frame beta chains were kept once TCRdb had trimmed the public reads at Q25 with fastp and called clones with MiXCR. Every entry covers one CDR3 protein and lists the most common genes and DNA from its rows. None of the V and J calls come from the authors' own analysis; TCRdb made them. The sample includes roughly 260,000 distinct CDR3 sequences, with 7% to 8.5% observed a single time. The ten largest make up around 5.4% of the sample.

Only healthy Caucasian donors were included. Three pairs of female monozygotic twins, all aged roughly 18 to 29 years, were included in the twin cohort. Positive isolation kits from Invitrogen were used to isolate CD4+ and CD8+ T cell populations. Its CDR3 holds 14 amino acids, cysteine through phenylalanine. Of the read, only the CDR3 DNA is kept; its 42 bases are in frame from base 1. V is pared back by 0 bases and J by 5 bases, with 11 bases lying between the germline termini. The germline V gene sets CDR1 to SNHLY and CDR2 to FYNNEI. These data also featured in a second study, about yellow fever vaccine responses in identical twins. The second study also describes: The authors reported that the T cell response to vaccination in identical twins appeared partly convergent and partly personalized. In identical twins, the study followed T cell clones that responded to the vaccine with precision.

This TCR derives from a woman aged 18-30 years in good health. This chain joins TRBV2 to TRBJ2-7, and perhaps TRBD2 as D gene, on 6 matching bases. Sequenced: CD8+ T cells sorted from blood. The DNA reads TGTGCCAGCAGTGAAGCCCGCGGGACGGACGAGCAGTACTTC. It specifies CASSEARGTDEQYF.